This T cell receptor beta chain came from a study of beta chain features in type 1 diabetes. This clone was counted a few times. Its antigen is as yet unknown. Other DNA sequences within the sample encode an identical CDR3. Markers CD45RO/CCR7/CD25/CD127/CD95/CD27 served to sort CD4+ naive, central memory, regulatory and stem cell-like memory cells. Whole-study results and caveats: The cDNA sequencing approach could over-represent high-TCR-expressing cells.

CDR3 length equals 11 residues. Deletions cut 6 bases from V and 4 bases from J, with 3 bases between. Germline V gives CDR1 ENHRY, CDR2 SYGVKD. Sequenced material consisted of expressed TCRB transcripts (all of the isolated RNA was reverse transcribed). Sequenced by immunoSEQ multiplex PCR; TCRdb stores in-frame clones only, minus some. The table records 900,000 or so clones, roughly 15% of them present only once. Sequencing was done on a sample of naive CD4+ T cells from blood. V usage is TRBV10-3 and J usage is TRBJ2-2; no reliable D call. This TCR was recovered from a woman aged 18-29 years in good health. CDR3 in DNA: TGTGCCATCAGCGGCACCGGGGAGCTGTTTTTT. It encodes CAISGTGELFF.